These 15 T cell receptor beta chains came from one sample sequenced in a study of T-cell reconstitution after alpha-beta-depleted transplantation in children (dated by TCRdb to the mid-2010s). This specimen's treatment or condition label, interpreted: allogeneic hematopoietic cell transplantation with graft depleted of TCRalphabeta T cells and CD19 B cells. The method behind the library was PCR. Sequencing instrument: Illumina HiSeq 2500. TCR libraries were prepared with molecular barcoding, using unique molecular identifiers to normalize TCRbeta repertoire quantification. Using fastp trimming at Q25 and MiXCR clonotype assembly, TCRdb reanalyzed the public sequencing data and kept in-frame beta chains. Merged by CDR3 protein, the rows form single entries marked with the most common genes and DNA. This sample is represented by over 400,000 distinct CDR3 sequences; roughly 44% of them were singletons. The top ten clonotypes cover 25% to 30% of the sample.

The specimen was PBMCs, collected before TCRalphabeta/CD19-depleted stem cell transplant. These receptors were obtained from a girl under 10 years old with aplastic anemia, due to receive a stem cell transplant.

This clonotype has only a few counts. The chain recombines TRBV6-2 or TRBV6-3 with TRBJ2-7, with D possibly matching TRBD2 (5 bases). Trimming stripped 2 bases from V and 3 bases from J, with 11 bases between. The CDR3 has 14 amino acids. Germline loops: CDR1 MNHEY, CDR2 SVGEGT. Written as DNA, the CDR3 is TGTGCCAGCAGTTACCGGCCCGCGGGCTACGAGCAGTACTTC. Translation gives CASSYRPAGYEQYF.

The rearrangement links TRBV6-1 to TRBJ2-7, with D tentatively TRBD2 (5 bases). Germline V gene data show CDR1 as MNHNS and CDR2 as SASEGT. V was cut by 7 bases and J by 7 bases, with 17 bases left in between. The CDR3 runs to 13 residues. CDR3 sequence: CASKGVGPGEQYF. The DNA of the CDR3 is TGTGCCAGCAAGGGAGTAGGTCCTGGTGAGCAGTACTTC.

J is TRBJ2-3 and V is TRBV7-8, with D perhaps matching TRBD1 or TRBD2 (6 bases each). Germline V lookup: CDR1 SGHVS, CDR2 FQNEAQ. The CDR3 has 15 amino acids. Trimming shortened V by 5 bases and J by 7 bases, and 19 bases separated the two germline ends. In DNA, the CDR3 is TGTGCCAGCAGCCCCCGTCGAGGGGGGCCCAATACGCAGTATTTT. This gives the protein CASSPRRGGPNTQYF.

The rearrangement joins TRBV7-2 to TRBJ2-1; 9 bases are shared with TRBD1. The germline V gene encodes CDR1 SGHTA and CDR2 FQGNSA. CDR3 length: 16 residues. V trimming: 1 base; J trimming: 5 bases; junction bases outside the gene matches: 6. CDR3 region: CASSLVIGTGNNEQFF. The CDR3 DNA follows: TGTGCCAGCAGCTTAGTGATCGGGACAGGGAACAATGAGCAGTTCTTC.

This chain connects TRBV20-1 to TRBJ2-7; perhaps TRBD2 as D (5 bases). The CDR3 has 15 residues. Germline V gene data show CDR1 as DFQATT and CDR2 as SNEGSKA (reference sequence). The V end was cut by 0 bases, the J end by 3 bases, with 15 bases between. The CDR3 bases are TGCAGTGCTAGAGAGGTCCTGACTAAAGGCTACGAGCAGTACTTC. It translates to CSAREVLTKGYEQYF.

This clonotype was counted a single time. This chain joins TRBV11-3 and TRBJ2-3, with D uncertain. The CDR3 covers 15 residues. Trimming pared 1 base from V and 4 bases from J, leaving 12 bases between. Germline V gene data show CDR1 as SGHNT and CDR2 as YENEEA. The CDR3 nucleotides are TGTGCCAGCAGCTTAGTCCACAATTCCCCAGATACGCAGTATTTT. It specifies CASSLVHNSPDTQYF.

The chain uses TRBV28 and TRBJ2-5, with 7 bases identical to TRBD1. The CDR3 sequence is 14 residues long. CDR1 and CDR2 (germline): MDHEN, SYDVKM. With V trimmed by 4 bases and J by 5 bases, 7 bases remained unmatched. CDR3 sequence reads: CASSSNRGLETQYF. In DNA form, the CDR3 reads TGTGCCAGCAGTTCAAATAGGGGGCTGGAGACCCAGTACTTC. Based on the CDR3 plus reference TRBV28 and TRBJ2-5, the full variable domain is DVKVTQSSRYLVKRTGEKVFLECVQDMDHENMFWYRQDPGLGLRLIYFSYDVKMKEKGDIPEGYSVSREKKERFSLILESASTNQTSMYLCASSSNRGLETQYFGPGTRLLVL.

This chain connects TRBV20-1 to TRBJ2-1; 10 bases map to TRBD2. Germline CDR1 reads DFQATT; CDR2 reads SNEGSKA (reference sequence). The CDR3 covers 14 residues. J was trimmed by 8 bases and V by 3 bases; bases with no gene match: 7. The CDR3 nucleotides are TGCAGTGCTAGTCGAAGAGCGGGGGGGGATGAGCAGTTCTTC. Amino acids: CSASRRAGGDEQFF.

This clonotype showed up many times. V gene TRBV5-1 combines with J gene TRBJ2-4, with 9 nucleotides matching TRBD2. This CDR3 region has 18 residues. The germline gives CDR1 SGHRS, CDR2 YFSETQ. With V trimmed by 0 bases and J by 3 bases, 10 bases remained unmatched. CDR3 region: CASSLGPSGISGKNIQYF. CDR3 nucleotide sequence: TGCGCCAGCAGCTTGGGACCTAGCGGGATAAGTGGCAAAAACATTCAGTACTTC.

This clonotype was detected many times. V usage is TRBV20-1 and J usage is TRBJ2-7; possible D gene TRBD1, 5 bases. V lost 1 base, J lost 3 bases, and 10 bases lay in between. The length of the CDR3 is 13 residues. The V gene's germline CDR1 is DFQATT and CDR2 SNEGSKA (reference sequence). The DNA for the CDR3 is TGCAGTGCTAGAGGAGACAGCTTCTACGAGCAGTACTTC. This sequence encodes CSARGDSFYEQYF.

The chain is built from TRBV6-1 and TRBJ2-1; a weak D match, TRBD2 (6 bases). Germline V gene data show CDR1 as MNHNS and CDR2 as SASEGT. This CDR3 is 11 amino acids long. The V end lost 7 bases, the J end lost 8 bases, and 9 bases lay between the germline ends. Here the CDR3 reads CASIWEDEQFF. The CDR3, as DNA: TGTGCCAGCATATGGGAGGATGAGCAGTTCTTC.

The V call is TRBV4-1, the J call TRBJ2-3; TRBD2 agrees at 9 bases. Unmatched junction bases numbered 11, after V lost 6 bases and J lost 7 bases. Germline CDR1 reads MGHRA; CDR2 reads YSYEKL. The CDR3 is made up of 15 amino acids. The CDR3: CASSRTSAPDNTQYF. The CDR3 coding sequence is TGCGCCAGCAGTCGGACTAGCGCGCCAGATAATACGCAGTATTTT.

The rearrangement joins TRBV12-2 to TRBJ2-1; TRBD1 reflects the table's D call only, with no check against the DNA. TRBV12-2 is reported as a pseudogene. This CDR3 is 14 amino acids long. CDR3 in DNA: TGTGCTAGGCGCTTGGGGGATAGGGTCAATGAGCAGTTCTTC. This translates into CARRLGDRVNEQFF.

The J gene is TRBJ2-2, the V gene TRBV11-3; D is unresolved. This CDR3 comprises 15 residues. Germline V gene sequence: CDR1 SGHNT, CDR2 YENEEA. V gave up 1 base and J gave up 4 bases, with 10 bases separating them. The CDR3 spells CASSLGQASTGELFF. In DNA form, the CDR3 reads TGTGCCAGCAGCTTAGGCCAGGCGAGCACCGGGGAGCTGTTTTTT.

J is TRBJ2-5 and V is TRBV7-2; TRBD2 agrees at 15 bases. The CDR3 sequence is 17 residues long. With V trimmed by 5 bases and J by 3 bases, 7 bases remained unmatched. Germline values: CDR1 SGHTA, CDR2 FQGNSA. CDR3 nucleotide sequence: TGTGCCAGCAGCCCCGGGACTAGCGGGGGGATAAAAGAGACCCAGTACTTC. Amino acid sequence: CASSPGTSGGIKETQYF.